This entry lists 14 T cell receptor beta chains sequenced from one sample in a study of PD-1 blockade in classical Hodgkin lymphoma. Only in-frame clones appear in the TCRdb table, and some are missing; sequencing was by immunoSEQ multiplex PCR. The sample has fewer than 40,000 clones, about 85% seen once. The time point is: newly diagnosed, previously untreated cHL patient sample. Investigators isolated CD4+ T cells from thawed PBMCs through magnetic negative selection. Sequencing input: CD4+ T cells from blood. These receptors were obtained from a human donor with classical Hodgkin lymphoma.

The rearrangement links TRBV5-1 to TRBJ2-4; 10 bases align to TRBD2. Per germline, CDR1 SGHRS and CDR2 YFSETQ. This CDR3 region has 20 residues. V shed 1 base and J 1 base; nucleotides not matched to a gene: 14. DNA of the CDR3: TGCGCCAGCAGCTTGTATCAGCGGGAGGGCGCAGGAACTGCCAAAAACATTCAGTACTTC. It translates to CASSLYQREGAGTAKNIQYF.

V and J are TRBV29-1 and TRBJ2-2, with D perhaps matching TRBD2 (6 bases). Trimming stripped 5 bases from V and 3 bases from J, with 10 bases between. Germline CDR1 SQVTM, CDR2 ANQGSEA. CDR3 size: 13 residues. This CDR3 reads CSVTGSDTGELFF. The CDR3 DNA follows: TGCAGCGTTACCGGGAGCGACACCGGGGAGCTGTTTTTT.

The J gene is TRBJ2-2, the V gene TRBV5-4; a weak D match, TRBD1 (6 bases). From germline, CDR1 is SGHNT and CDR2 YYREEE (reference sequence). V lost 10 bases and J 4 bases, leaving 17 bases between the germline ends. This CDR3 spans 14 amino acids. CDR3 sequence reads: CAVGQGRGTGELFF. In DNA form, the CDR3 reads TGTGCCGTCGGTCAGGGGCGTGGCACCGGGGAGCTGTTTTTT.

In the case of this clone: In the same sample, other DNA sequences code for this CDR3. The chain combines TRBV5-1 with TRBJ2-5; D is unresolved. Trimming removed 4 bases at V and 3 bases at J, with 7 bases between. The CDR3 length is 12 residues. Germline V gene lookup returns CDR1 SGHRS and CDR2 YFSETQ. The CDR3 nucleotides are TGCGCCAGCAGCCTAGGCAAAGAGACCCAGTACTTC. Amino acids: CASSLGKETQYF.

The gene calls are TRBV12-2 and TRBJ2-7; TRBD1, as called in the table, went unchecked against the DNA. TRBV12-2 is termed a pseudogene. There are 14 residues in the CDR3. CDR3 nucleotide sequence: TGTGCAAGTCGCACCGGGACAGGGGGCCACGAGCAGTACGTC. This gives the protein CASRTGTGGHEQYV.

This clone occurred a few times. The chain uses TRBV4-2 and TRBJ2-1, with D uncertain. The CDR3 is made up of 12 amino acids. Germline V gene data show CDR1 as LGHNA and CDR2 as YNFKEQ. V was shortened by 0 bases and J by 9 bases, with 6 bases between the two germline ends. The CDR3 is CASSQERTEQFF. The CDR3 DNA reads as TGTGCCAGCAGCCAAGAGCGGACTGAGCAGTTCTTC.

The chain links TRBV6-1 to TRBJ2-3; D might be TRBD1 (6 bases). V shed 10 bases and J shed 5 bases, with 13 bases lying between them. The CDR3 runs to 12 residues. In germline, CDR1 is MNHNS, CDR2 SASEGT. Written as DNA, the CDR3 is TGTGCCACCGAGGACAGACGAGATACGCAGTATTTT. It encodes CATEDRRDTQYF.

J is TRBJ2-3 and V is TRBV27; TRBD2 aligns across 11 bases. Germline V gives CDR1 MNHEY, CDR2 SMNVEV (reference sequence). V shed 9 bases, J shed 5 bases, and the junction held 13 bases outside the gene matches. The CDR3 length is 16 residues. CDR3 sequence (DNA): TGTGCCAGGCACACGCTTAGCGGGAGGGCGGAAGATACGCAGTATTTT. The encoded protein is CARHTLSGRAEDTQYF.

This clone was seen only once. The CDR3 DNA follows: TGTGCCAGCAGCTCGGGACAGGGGAAAGGCGAGCAGTACTTC. Protein sequence: CASSSGQGKGEQYF. The chain joins TRBV5-6 to TRBJ2-7; 10 bases agree with TRBD1. Germline trimming cut 3 bases from V and 6 bases from J; bases unmatched to any gene: 6. In germline, CDR1 is SGHDT, CDR2 YYEEEE. The CDR3 sequence is 14 residues long.

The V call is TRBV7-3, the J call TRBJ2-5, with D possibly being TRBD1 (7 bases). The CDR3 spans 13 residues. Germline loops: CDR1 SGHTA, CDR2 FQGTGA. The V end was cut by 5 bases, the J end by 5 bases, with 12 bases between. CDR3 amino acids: CASSQGGMETQYF. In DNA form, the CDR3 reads TGTGCCAGCAGCCAGGGGGGTATGGAGACCCAGTACTTC.

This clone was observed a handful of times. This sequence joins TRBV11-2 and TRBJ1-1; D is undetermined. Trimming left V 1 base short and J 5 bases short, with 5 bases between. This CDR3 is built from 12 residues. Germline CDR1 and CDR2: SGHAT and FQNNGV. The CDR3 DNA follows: TGTGCCAGCAGCTTAGTAGGGACTGAAGCTTTCTTT. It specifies CASSLVGTEAFF.

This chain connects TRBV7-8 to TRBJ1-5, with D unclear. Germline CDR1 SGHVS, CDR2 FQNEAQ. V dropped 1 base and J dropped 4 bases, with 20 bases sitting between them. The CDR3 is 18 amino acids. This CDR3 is CASSLDGFGRRLNQPQHF. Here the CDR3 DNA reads TGTGCCAGCAGCTTAGACGGTTTCGGCCGTCGGTTAAATCAGCCCCAGCATTTT.

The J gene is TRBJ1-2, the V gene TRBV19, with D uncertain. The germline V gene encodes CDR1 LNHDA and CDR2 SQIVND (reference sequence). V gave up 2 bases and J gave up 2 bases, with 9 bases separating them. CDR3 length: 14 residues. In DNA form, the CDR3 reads TGTGCCAGTAGTATAAGCGCAGGAAACTATGGCTACACCTTC. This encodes CASSISAGNYGYTF.

The DNA for the CDR3 is TGTGCCAGCAGCTTAAACAGGGTATCAGATACGCAGTATTTT. This encodes CASSLNRVSDTQYF. This chain joins TRBV11-2 and TRBJ2-3, with TRBD1 as a possible D gene (6 bases). The CDR3 sequence is 14 residues long. V was trimmed by 2 bases and J by 4 bases, leaving 10 bases between them. Germline CDR1 reads SGHAT; CDR2 reads FQNNGV.